This T cell receptor (beta chain) comes out of a study of OX40 agonist ivuxolimab in advanced cancers. Some clones are missing from TCRdb's copy, which holds only in-frame ones; the method was immunoSEQ multiplex PCR. This sample has over 60,000 clones, with roughly 90% found just once. Germline CDR1 and CDR2: SGHRS and YFSETQ. The CDR3 runs to 14 residues. The J segment lost 5 bases and the V segment lost 7 bases, leaving 11 bases of the junction unmatched. The specimen comprised CD4+ or CD8+ T cells sorted from blood, sampled in a trial of the OX40 agonist ivuxolimab. This chain joins TRBV5-1 and TRBJ1-1; 7 nucleotides match TRBD1. The sequence derives from an adult with an advanced solid tumor such as melanoma, head and neck, liver or kidney cancer. CDR3: CASCLGQAVTEAFF. The CDR3 region has the DNA TGCGCCAGCTGCCTCGGACAGGCCGTTACTGAAGCTTTCTTT.